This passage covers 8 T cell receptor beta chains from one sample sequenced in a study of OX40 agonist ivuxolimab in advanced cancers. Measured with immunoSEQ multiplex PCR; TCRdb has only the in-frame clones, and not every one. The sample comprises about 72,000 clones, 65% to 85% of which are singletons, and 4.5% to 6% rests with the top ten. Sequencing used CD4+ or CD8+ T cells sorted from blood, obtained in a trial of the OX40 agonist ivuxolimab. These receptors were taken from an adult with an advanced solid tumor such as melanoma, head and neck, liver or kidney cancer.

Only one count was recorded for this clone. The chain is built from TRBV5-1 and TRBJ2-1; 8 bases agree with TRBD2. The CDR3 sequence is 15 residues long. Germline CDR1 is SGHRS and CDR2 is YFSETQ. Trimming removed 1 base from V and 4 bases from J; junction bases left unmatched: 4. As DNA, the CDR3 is TGCGCCAGCAGCTTGTCGTCTAGCGGGTACAATGAGCAGTTCTTC. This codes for CASSLSSSGYNEQFF.

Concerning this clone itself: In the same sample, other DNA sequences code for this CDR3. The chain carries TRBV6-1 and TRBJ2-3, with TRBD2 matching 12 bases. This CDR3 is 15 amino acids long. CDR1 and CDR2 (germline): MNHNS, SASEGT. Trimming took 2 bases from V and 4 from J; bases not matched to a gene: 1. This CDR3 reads CASSELAGGPDTQYF. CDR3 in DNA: TGTGCCAGCAGTGAACTAGCGGGGGGGCCAGATACGCAGTATTTT.

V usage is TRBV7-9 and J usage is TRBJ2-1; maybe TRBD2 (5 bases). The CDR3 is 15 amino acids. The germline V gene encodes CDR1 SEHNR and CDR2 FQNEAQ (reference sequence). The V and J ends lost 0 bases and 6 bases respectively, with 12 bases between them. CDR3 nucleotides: TGTGCCAGCAGCTTAGCGGGGAGTACCGGCAATGAGCAGTTCTTC. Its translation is CASSLAGSTGNEQFF. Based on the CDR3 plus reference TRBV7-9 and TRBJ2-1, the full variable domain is DTGVSQNPRHKITKRGQNVTFRCDPISEHNRLYWYRQTLGQGPEFLTYFQNEAQLEKSRLLSDRFSAERPKGSFSTLEIQRTEQGDSAMYLCASSLAGSTGNEQFFGPGTRLTVL.

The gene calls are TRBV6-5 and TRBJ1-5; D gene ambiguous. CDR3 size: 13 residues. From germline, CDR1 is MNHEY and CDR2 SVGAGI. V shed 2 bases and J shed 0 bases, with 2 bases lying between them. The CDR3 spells CASSYGSNQPQHF. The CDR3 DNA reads TGTGCCAGCAGTTACGGTAGCAATCAGCCCCAGCATTTT.

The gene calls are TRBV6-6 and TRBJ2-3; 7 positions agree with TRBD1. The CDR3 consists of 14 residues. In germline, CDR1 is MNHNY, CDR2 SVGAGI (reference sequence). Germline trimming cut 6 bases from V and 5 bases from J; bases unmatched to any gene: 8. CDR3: CASSRQGDIDTQYF. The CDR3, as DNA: TGTGCCAGCAGCCGCCAGGGGGATATAGATACGCAGTATTTT.

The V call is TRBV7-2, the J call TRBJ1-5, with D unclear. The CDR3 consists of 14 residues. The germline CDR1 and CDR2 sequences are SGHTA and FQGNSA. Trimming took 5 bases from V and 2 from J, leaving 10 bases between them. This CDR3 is CASSPTEGNQPQHF. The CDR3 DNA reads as TGTGCCAGCAGCCCAACAGAAGGCAATCAGCCCCAGCATTTT.

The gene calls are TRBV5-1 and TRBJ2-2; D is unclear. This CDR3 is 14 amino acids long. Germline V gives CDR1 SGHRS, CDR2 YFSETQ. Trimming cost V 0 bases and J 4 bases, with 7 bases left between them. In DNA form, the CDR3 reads TGCGCCAGCAGCTTGGGTCCGTCCACCGGGGAGCTGTTTTTT. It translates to CASSLGPSTGELFF.

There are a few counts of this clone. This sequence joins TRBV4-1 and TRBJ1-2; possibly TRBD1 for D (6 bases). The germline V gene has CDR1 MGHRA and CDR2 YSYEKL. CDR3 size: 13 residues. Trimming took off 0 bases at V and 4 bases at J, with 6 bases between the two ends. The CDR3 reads CASSQEGGYGYTF. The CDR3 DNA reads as TGCGCCAGCAGCCAAGAAGGGGGCTATGGCTACACCTTC.